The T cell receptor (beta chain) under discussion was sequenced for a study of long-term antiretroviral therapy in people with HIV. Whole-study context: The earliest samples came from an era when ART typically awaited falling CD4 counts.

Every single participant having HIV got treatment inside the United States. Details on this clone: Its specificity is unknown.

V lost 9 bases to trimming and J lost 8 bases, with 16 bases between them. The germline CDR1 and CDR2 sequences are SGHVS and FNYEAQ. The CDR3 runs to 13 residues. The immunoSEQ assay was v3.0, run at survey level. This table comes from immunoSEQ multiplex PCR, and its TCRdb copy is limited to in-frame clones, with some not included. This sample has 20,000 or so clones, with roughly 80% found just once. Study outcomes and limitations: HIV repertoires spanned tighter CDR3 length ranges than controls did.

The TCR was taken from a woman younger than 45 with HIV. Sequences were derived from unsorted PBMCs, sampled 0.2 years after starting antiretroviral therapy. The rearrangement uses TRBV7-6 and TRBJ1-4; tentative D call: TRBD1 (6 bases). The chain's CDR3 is CASRGGIGEKLFF. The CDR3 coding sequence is TGTGCCAGTAGGGGGGGGATCGGCGAAAAACTGTTTTTT. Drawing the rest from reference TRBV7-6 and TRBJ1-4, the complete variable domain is GAGVSQSPRYKVTKRGQDVALRCDPISGHVSLYWYRQALGQGPEFLTYFNYEAQQDKSGLPNDRFSAERPEGSISTLTIQRTEQRDSAMYRCASRGGIGEKLFFGSGTQLSVL.